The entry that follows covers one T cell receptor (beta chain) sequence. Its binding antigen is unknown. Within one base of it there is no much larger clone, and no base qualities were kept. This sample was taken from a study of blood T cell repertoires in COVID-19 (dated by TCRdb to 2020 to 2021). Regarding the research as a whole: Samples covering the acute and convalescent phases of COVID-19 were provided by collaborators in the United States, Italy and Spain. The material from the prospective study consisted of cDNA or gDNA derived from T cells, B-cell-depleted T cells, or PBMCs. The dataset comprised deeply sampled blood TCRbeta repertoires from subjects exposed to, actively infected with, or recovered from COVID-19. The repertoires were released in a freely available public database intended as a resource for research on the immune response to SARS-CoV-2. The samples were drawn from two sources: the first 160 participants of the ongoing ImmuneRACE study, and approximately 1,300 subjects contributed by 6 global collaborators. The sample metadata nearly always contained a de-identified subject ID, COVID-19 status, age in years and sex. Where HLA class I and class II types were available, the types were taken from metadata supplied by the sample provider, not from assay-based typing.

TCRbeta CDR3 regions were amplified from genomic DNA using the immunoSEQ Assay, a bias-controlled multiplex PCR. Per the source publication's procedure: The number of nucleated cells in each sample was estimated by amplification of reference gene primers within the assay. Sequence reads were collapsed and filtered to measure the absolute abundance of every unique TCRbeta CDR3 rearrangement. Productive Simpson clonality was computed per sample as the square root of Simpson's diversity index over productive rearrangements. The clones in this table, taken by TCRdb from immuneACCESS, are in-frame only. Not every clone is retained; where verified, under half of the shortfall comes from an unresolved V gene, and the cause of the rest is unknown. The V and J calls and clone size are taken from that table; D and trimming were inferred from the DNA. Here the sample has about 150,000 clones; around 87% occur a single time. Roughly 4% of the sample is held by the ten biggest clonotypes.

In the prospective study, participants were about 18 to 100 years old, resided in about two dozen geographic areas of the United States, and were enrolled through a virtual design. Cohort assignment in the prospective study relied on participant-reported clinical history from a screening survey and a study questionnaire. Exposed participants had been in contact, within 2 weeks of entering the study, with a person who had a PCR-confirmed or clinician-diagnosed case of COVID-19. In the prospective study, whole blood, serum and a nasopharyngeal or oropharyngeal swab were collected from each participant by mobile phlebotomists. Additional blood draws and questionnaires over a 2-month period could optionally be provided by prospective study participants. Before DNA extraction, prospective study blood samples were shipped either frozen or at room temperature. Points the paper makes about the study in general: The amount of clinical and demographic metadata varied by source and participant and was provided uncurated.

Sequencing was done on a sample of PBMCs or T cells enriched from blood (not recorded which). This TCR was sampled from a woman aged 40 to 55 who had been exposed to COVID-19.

The bases are TGCGCCAGCAGCTTGAGGGCAGGGAGGGAAACTGAAGCTTTCTTT. This gives the protein CASSLRAGRETEAFF. This chain joins TRBV5-1 to TRBJ1-1, with TRBD1 as a weak D call on 5 bases. The CDR3 runs 15 residues from the cysteine to the phenylalanine. The entry retains the CDR3 DNA only, 45 bases that are in frame from base 1. CDR1 and CDR2 are drawn from the germline V gene: SGHRS, YFSETQ. A distance of 15 bases separates the germline ends of V and J, which lose 1 base and 5 bases respectively.